This entry features one T cell receptor beta chain sequence. This clone was seen just once. The specificity of this receptor is unknown. No clone much larger than this one lies a single base away; base qualities are absent. The method behind the library was the immunoSEQ multiplex PCR assay. The study's processing was this. A statistical classification framework was built to diagnose cytomegalovirus status from the catalog of TCR beta chain sequences. In its TCRdb copy, this immuneACCESS table keeps in-frame sequences only and misses some clones. Where compared with another copy, unresolved V genes explain less than half of these, and the others have no known cause. That table is the source of V, J and clone size, and D and trimming were worked out from the DNA. The sample yields over 200,000 clones; approximately 87% were counted once. The ten largest clones take up around 5.6% of the sample. The entry originates in a study of cytomegalovirus exposure and HLA in healthy donors (dated 2017 in TCRdb). General notes on the study: The 500 to 800 repertoires of the first cohort and the 110 or so validation repertoires were produced on the same platform, according to a later analysis. The study was designed to test whether signatures of past pathogen exposure could be identified by cataloging public T cell receptors. Besides the first cohort of 550 to 750 subjects, a separate validation cohort made up of 120 different subjects was used. To predict cytomegalovirus infection status, the study brought together high-throughput TCR immunosequencing, statistical association of individual TCRs with disease status, and machine learning.

Separate from the approximately 700-subject first cohort, the validation cohort of roughly 130 subjects was the group to which the donors belonged. Reading from cysteine to phenylalanine, the CDR3 counts 14 amino acids. Only the CDR3 part of the read is kept: 42 bases, read in frame from the first base. CDR1 and CDR2 (GTSNPN, SVGIG) derive from the germline V gene (reference sequence). The germline V and J ends show losses of 5 bases and 5 bases respectively, and no gene match explains 8 bases of the junction. Study-level results and caveats: According to the authors, the approach could potentially be generalized to other disease states and immunological phenotypes. In the study, around 150 TCR beta chains were listed as associated with cytomegalovirus. A later analysis had no HLA typing for the validation cohort, so co-occurrence there was scored across all 120 or so repertoires. The classifier was reported to diagnose cytomegalovirus status with high specificity and sensitivity in both the original cohort and the validation cohort. Three of the identified cytomegalovirus-associated TCR beta chains were confirmed in vitro to be specific for cytomegalovirus antigens. In a later analysis, TCRs clustered in the first cohort were found to also tend to co-occur in the roughly 120 validation repertoires, with 90% to 95% of cluster scores above 0. Most TCR sequences were observed very rarely across donors, whereas some public TCRs were present in many individuals.

The TCR sequence derives from a woman younger than 30 in good health and CMV-seronegative. The chain couples TRBV30 to TRBJ1-1, with 10 junctional bases fitting TRBD1. The specimen sequenced was PBMCs. This receptor has the CDR3 CAWGFGQGGTEAFF. The DNA sequence is given as TGTGCCTGGGGCTTTGGACAGGGGGGAACTGAAGCTTTCTTT.